What follows are 19 T cell receptor beta chains derived from one specimen sequenced in a study of graft-versus-host responses after intestinal transplantation. For these TCRs, the target antigens are not known. Produced via immunoSEQ multiplex PCR; TCRdb's table is partial and in-frame only. Altogether tens of thousands of clones are present, over 85% being singletons, with the ten largest covering less than 0.5%. The source was unstimulated CD8+ T cells sorted from spleen or lymph node cells, collected before intestinal transplant. These receptors were taken from a human donor who received an intestinal transplant.

This clone was seen once. V and J are TRBV5-8 and TRBJ2-1; 9 bases are shared with TRBD2. The CDR3 extends over 14 amino acids. Trimming removed 6 bases from V and 3 bases from J; junction bases left unmatched: 4. From germline, CDR1 is SGHTS and CDR2 YDEGEE. In DNA, the CDR3 is TGTGCCAGCACAGGACTAGCGAACTACAATGAGCAGTTCTTC. It codes for CASTGLANYNEQFF.

In this sample, this clone turned up a few times. The chain is built from TRBV4-1 and TRBJ1-3, with 10 bases fitting TRBD1. Germline V gene data show CDR1 as MGHRA and CDR2 as YSYEKL. Trimming cost V 4 bases and J 0 bases; bases outside gene matches: 6. The CDR3 extends over 17 amino acids. The CDR3 loop reads CASSLQGQGISGNTIYF. CDR3 DNA: TGCGCCAGCAGCCTCCAGGGACAGGGGATCTCTGGAAACACCATATATTTT.

V and J are TRBV6-6 and TRBJ2-7; a weak D match, TRBD1 (6 bases). The CDR3 has 13 amino acids. Germline V gives CDR1 MNHNY, CDR2 SVGAGI (reference sequence). With 0 bases removed from V and 3 bases from J, the gap between germline ends came to 6 bases. The CDR3 is CASSYSQGYEQYF. The DNA of the CDR3 is TGTGCCAGCAGTTACTCACAGGGCTACGAGCAGTACTTC.

The rearrangement uses TRBV30 and TRBJ2-7, with 10 bases fitting TRBD2. Trimming at V came to 3 bases and at J to 2 bases, leaving 4 bases not matched to a gene. The CDR3 loop spans 14 amino acids. The germline gives CDR1 GTSNPN, CDR2 SVGIG (reference sequence). This CDR3 is CAWSLAGATYEQYF. In DNA, the CDR3 is TGTGCCTGGAGCCTAGCGGGGGCGACCTACGAGCAGTACTTC.

The chain is built from TRBV5-3 and TRBJ2-3; unclear D gene. Being an ORF, TRBV5-3 has a function that is uncertain. The CDR3 is 15 amino acids. With 3 bases removed from V and 2 bases from J, the gap between germline ends came to 13 bases. CDR3 DNA sequence: TGTGCCAGAAGCTCTCAGGTTCTAATCACAGATACGCAGTATTTT. Translated, it gives CARSSQVLITDTQYF.

This clone is a singleton in its sample. This sequence joins TRBV19 and TRBJ1-1; weak D call: TRBD1 (5 bases). The germline V gene encodes CDR1 LNHDA and CDR2 SQIVND (reference sequence). Trimming took 1 base from V and 4 from J, leaving 10 bases between them. The CDR3 spans 14 residues. The CDR3 loop reads CASSIAGGTTEAFF. CDR3 sequence (DNA): TGTGCCAGTAGTATAGCGGGGGGTACCACTGAAGCTTTCTTT.

The chain joins TRBV15 to TRBJ2-4; TRBD1 might be the D (6 bases). Per germline, CDR1 LNHNV and CDR2 YYDKDF (reference sequence). The CDR3 contains 15 residues. V was clipped by 0 bases and J by 8 bases, with 14 bases between them. The CDR3 sequence: CATSREQGESDIQYF. The CDR3 nucleotides read TGTGCCACCAGCAGAGAACAGGGAGAGTCGGACATTCAGTACTTC.

The V call is TRBV2, the J call TRBJ2-1; 8 nucleotides align to TRBD1. The CDR3 contains 19 residues. The germline gives CDR1 SNHLY, CDR2 FYNNEI. Trimming took 9 bases from V and 8 from J; bases not matched to a gene: 27. CDR3: CARTQVDRVSSNRGYEQFF. In DNA, the CDR3 is TGTGCCAGAACCCAAGTGGACAGGGTGTCATCGAATCGGGGTTATGAGCAGTTCTTC.

V usage is TRBV6-5 and J usage is TRBJ2-1; 8 nucleotides align to TRBD2. Germline values: CDR1 MNHEY, CDR2 SVGAGI. The CDR3 is made up of 14 amino acids. After removal of 8 bases from V and 6 bases from J, the junction contained 9 bases not matched to a gene. The CDR3 region is CASGRGGVSNEQFF. The CDR3 region has the DNA TGTGCCAGCGGACGGGGGGGCGTCTCCAATGAGCAGTTCTTC.

The V and J genes are TRBV6-1 and TRBJ1-2, with 8 bases aligning to TRBD1. Germline V lookup: CDR1 MNHNS, CDR2 SASEGT. Losses at the gene ends were 2 bases for V and 4 bases for J; bases not matched to a gene: 15. CDR3 length: 18 residues. CDR3 loop: CASSEIRRVTGVLYGYTF. In nucleotides, the CDR3 is TGTGCCAGCAGTGAAATCCGTAGAGTGACAGGGGTCCTCTATGGCTACACCTTC.

The V and J genes are TRBV30 and TRBJ2-3; 9 nucleotides match TRBD2. This CDR3 is 15 amino acids long. With V trimmed by 1 base and J by 1 base, 3 bases remained unmatched. Germline CDR1 is GTSNPN and CDR2 is SVGIG (reference sequence). The CDR3 nucleotides are TGTGCCTGGAGTGACGAGCGGGGGGGCACAGATACGCAGTATTTT. Its protein is CAWSDERGGTDTQYF.

The chain carries TRBV5-6 and TRBJ2-7, with 8 positions matching TRBD1. Per the germline V gene, CDR1 is SGHDT and CDR2 is YYEEEE. The CDR3 spans 16 residues. Trimming at V came to 4 bases and at J to 5 bases, leaving 14 bases not matched to a gene. The CDR3 protein is CASSTGFGHRGNEQYF. The DNA of the CDR3 is TGTGCCAGCAGCACCGGGTTTGGCCACAGGGGGAACGAGCAGTACTTC.

The CDR3 loop reads CASSYGRDYEQYF. The CDR3 coding sequence is TGTGCCAGCAGTTATGGGAGGGACTACGAGCAGTACTTC. The chain uses TRBV6-5 and TRBJ2-5; TRBD2 matches at 7 bases. The end of the DNA aligns better with TRBJ2-7, so the J call may be wrong. Looked up from germline, CDR1 is MNHEY and CDR2 is SVGAGI. The CDR3 runs 13 residues.

This chain uses TRBV10-2 with TRBJ1-2; D unclear. Germline lookup yields CDR1 WSHSY and CDR2 SAAADI. Trimming left V 6 bases short and J 1 base short, with 9 bases between. The CDR3 extends over 13 amino acids. The CDR3 nucleotides read TGCGCCAGCAGCCTACTGATTAACTATGGCTACACCTTC. It encodes CASSLLINYGYTF.

This clone has a single count. The chain couples TRBV27 to TRBJ2-7, with D perhaps matching TRBD1 (6 bases). V lost 2 bases to trimming and J lost 5 bases, with 10 bases between them. Germline loops: CDR1 MNHEY, CDR2 SMNVEV (reference sequence). The CDR3 has 13 residues. CDR3 DNA: TGTGCCAGCAGTTTAGTACAGGGTCACGAGCAGTACTTC. Protein: CASSLVQGHEQYF.

V and J are TRBV6-1 and TRBJ2-1; 10 bases align to TRBD1. Germline-derived CDR1 and CDR2 are MNHNS and SASEGT. The CDR3 covers 16 residues. J lost 6 bases, V lost 3 bases, and 8 bases had no gene match. For the CDR3, the DNA is TGTGCCAGCAGTGATCCGCCGCGACAGGGGGCCAATGAGCAGTTCTTC. Amino acid sequence: CASSDPPRQGANEQFF.

The rearrangement joins TRBV5-4 to TRBJ1-1; D is unclear. The CDR3 spans 13 residues. The germline V gene has CDR1 SGHNT and CDR2 YYREEE (reference sequence). V dropped 9 bases and J dropped 1 base, with 13 bases sitting between them. The CDR3 loop reads CATKPQENTEAFF. The CDR3 nucleotides read TGTGCCACCAAGCCTCAGGAGAACACTGAAGCTTTCTTT. The variable domain in full, with the rest retrieved from reference TRBV5-4 and TRBJ1-1, is ETGVTQSPTHLIKTRGQQVTLRCSSQSGHNTVSWYQQALGQGPQFIFQYYREEENGRGNFPPRFSGLQFPNYSSELNVNALELDDSALYLCATKPQENTEAFFGQGTRLTVV.

The rearrangement joins TRBV11-3 to TRBJ2-2; 14 bases are shared with TRBD2. The V segment lost 5 bases and the J segment 3 bases; nucleotides outside the gene matches: 8. The CDR3 contains 18 residues. CDR1 is SGHNT, CDR2 YENEEA, per germline. The CDR3 region has the DNA TGTGCCAGCAGCCCCCGGGGACTAGCGGGGGTGTACACCGGGGAGCTGTTTTTT. Protein sequence: CASSPRGLAGVYTGELFF.

This chain connects TRBV6-1 to TRBJ1-6; D is undetermined. The CDR3 runs to 14 residues. The germline V and J ends were trimmed by 9 bases and 3 bases, with 12 bases remaining between them. CDR1 and CDR2 from the germline V gene are MNHNS and SASEGT. For the CDR3, the DNA is TGTGCCAGTTCTTCCAGCGTCTATAATTCACCCCTCCACTTT. Amino acids: CASSSSVYNSPLHF.